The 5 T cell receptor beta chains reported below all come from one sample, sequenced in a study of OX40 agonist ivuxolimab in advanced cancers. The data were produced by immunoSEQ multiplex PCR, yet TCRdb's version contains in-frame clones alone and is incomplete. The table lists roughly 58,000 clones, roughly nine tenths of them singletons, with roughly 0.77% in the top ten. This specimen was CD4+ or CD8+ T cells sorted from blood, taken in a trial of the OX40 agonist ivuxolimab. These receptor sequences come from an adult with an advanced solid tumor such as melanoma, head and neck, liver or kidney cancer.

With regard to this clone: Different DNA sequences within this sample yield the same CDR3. The CDR3 region has the DNA TGTGCCAGCAGCCTACAGGGGAACACTGAAGCTTTCTTT. The encoded protein is CASSLQGNTEAFF. The chain carries TRBV7-3 and TRBJ1-1, with D possibly TRBD1 on 6 matching bases. The germline CDR1 and CDR2 sequences are SGHTA and FQGTGA. The V gene lost 5 bases and the J gene lost 1 base, with 8 bases spanning the gap. The CDR3 contains 13 residues.

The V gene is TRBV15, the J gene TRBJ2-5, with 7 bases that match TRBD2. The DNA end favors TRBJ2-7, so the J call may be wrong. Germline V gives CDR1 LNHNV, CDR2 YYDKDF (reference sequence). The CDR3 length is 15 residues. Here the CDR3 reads CATSRGGGAGYEQYF. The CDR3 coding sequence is TGTGCCACCAGCAGAGGGGGGGGAGCAGGCTACGAGCAGTACTTC.

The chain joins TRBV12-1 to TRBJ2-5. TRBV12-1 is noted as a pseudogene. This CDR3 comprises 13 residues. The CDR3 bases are TGTGCCAGCAGCTTGGTCCGAAAAGAGACCCAGTACTTC. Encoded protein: CASSLVRKETQYF.

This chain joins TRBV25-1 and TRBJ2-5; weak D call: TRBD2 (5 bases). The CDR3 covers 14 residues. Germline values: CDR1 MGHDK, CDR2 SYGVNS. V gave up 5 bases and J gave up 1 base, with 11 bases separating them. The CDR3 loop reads CASSLFRGQETQYF. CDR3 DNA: TGTGCCAGCAGTCTGTTCCGGGGCCAAGAGACCCAGTACTTC.

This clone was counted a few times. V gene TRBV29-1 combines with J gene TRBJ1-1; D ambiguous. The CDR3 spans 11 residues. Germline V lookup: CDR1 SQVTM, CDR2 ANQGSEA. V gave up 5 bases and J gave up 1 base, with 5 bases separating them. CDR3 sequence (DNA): TGCAGCGTTCAGAAGAACACTGAAGCTTTCTTT. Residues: CSVQKNTEAFF. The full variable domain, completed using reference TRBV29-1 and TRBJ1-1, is SAVISQKPSRDICQRGTSLTIQCQVDSQVTMMFWYRQQPGQSLTLIATANQGSEATYESGFVIDKFPISRPNLTFSTLTVSNMSPEDSSIYLCSVQKNTEAFFGQGTRLTVV.